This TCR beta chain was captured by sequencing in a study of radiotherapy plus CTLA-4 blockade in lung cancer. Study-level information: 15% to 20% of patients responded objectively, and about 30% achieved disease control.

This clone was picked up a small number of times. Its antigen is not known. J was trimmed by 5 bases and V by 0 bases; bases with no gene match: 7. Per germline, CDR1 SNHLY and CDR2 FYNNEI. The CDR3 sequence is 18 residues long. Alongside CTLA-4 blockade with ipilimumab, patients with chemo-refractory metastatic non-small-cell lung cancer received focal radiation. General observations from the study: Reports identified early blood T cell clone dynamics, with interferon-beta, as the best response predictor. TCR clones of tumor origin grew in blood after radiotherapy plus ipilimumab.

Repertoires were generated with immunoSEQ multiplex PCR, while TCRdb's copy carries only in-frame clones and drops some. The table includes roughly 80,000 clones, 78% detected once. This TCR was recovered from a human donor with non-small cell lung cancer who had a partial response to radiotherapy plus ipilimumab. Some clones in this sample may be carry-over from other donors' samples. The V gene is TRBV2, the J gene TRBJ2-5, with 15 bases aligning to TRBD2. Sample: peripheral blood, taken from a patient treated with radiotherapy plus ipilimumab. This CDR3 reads CASSEAGTSGRSVETQYF. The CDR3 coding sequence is TGTGCCAGCAGTGAAGCTGGGACTAGCGGGAGGTCGGTTGAGACCCAGTACTTC.